Each of the 26 T cell receptor beta chains below was sequenced from the same sample in a study of regulatory T cells in long-lasting Graves disease (TCRdb year 2021). The sample's time point label is to be understood as: persistent/refractory GD, antithyroid drugs over 5 years with positive TRAb. For both TCR sequencing and RNA sequencing, RNA was extracted from PBMCs in TRIzol. Library construction relied on multiplex PCR. Sequencing relied on an Illumina HiSeq 4000. TCR beta libraries were built with iRepertoire HTBI primers and Arm-PCR amplification of CDR3 regions. TCRdb reworked the public reads: Q25 trimming with fastp, MiXCR clone assembly, productive beta chains retained. Identical CDR3 protein sequences are pooled into one entry, listed with their most common genes and DNA. The table for this sample lists over 350,000 distinct CDR3 sequences; less than 25% of them were counted only once. More than 20% of the sample goes to the ten largest clones.

The sequencing here drew on peripheral blood mononuclear cells (PBMCs), taken when the disease was refractory, from a patient treated with antithyroid drugs. These receptors were taken from a female donor with Graves disease.

V usage is TRBV6-1 and J usage is TRBJ1-1, with 9 bases identical to TRBD1. The V and J ends lost 9 bases and 6 bases, in that order; junction bases with no gene match: 11. CDR1 is MNHNS, CDR2 SASEGT, per germline. CDR3 length: 14 amino acids. The CDR3 DNA is TGTGCCAGTCAGCCGGGACAGGGTTTCGCTGAAGCTTTCTTT. Its translation is CASQPGQGFAEAFF.

In this sample, this clonotype turned up many times. The J gene is TRBJ2-7, the V gene TRBV28; D possibly corresponds to TRBD1 (6 bases). From germline, CDR1 is MDHEN and CDR2 SYDVKM. V was cut by 6 bases and J by 3 bases, with 24 bases left in between. CDR3 size: 17 residues. In nucleotides, the CDR3 is TGTGCCAGCAGCCCCCTCAGGGGCTCAAGTCCTCTCTACGAGCAGTACTTC. Translated: CASSPLRGSSPLYEQYF.

This clonotype was counted between two and nine times. This chain joins TRBV7-9 and TRBJ1-1; possibly TRBD1 for D (6 bases). V was clipped by 1 base and J by 11 bases, with 8 bases between them. Per germline, CDR1 SEHNR and CDR2 FQNEAQ (reference sequence). The CDR3 length is 11 residues. The CDR3 reads CASSLDTGAFF. DNA for the CDR3: TGTGCCAGCAGCTTAGATACAGGGGCTTTCTTT.

This clonotype appeared a few times. The V gene is TRBV10-3, the J gene TRBJ2-7; D call uncertain. This CDR3 is 14 amino acids long. Germline V gives CDR1 ENHRY, CDR2 SYGVKD. Trimming pared 0 bases from V and 3 bases from J, leaving 9 bases between. CDR3: CAISESISVYEQYF. The CDR3 region has the DNA TGTGCCATCAGTGAGTCTATCAGCGTCTACGAGCAGTACTTC.

This clonotype was counted ten times or more. The chain has TRBV12-3 or TRBV12-4 and TRBJ1-1; weak D call: TRBD1 (6 bases). This CDR3 spans 17 amino acids. V was trimmed by 1 base and J by 3 bases, leaving 18 bases between them. CDR3 DNA: TGTGCCAGCAGTTTAGTGGCGGGGGCGCGGGGGGACACTGAAGCTTTCTTT. Protein product: CASSLVAGARGDTEAFF.

The V and J genes are TRBV20-1 and TRBJ2-6, with D unclear. The CDR3 loop spans 15 amino acids. Germline assignment: CDR1 DFQATT and CDR2 SNEGSKA (reference sequence). The V and J ends lost 0 bases and 0 bases respectively, with 6 bases between them. CDR3 sequence (DNA): TGCAGTGCTAGAGATCTGGGCTCTGGGGCCAACGTCCTGACTTTC. Translation gives CSARDLGSGANVLTF.

This clonotype was seen at least ten times. This chain uses TRBV30 with TRBJ2-2; 7 nucleotides align to TRBD1. With 4 bases clipped from V and 1 base from J, the junction kept 6 bases outside the gene matches. Per the germline V gene, CDR1 is GTSNPN and CDR2 is SVGIG (reference sequence). The CDR3 spans 15 residues. CDR3 amino acids: CAWTRQGMNTGELFF. The CDR3 nucleotides read TGTGCCTGGACGAGACAGGGAATGAACACCGGGGAGCTGTTTTTT.

The chain is built from TRBV5-6 and TRBJ2-2; 11 bases map to TRBD2. Germline CDR1 and CDR2: SGHDT and YYEEEE. V gave up 4 bases and J gave up 5 bases; unmatched junction bases: 10. The CDR3 has 17 residues. The CDR3 protein is CASSEAGTSGDTGELFF. The CDR3 DNA reads as TGTGCCAGCAGCGAAGCCGGGACTAGCGGAGATACCGGGGAGCTGTTTTTT.

On this clonotype itself: A much larger clone is a single base away; this may be a read error. V gene TRBV9 combines with J gene TRBJ2-7, with TRBD2 identical over 12 bases. The CDR3 runs 14 residues. CDR1 is SGDLS and CDR2 is YYNGEE in the germline V gene. The CDR3 region has the DNA TGTGCCAGCAGCGTACTAGCGGGAGGGCGCGAGCGGTACTTC. Amino acids: CASSVLAGGRERYF.

This clonotype was detected a few times. The genes are TRBV6-1 and TRBJ2-5; 10 bases are shared with TRBD1. Germline values: CDR1 MNHNS, CDR2 SASEGT. The CDR3 consists of 15 residues. V was pared by 8 bases and J by 5 bases, with 11 bases of the junction left unmatched. The CDR3 sequence: CASGRDRGSSETQYF. CDR3 coding DNA: TGTGCCAGCGGTAGGGACAGGGGTAGTTCGGAGACCCAGTACTTC.

This clonotype was observed a handful of times. This rearrangement joins TRBV7-3 to TRBJ1-2, with D perhaps TRBD1 (6 bases). CDR3 size: 15 residues. Trimming took off 5 bases at V and 2 bases at J, with 15 bases between the two ends. In germline, CDR1 is SGHTA, CDR2 FQGTGA. The DNA for the CDR3 is TGTGCCAGCAGCGGGGGGGGGGCTGCAAACTATGGCTACACCTTC. The encoded protein is CASSGGGAANYGYTF.

This chain joins TRBV7-2 and TRBJ2-1; 7 bases are a match to TRBD2. CDR3 size: 16 residues. The trim removed 5 bases at V and 5 bases at J, leaving 12 bases unmatched. Germline lookup yields CDR1 SGHTA and CDR2 FQGNSA. The CDR3 DNA follows: TGTGCCAGCAGCCCCACTAGCGCGCCCTCTAACAATGAGCAGTTCTTC. Translating gives CASSPTSAPSNNEQFF. Filled out from reference TRBV7-2 and TRBJ2-1, the complete variable domain reads GAGVSQSPSNKVTEKGKDVELRCDPISGHTALYWYRQSLGQGLEFLIYFQGNSAPDKSGLPSDRFSAERTGGSVSTLTIQRTQQEDSAVYLCASSPTSAPSNNEQFFGPGTRLTVL.

A few counts support this clonotype. The chain combines TRBV6-5 with TRBJ2-6; no definite D call. Per germline, CDR1 MNHEY and CDR2 SVGAGI. Trimming shortened V by 2 bases and J by 3 bases, and 17 bases separated the two germline ends. The CDR3 extends over 18 amino acids. In DNA, the CDR3 is TGTGCCAGCAGTTACGTGGCAGGTGGCGCCCGTGGGGCCAACGTCCTGACTTTC. Its translation: CASSYVAGGARGANVLTF.

This clonotype was found many times. The DNA of the CDR3 is TGTGCCAGCAGCTTGGCGACTCTCGAGCAGTACTTC. Translated, it gives CASSLATLEQYF. V and J are TRBV5-6 and TRBJ2-7; D gene ambiguous. V was pared by 0 bases and J by 6 bases, with 7 bases between. The V gene's germline CDR1 is SGHDT and CDR2 YYEEEE. This CDR3 is 12 amino acids long.

The V gene is TRBV4-1, the J gene TRBJ2-2; D remains ambiguous. V lost 0 bases and J 8 bases, leaving 13 bases between the germline ends. The CDR3 sequence is 15 residues long. Germline V gene sequence: CDR1 MGHRA, CDR2 YSYEKL. CDR3 amino acids: CASSQDLALRGELFF. The CDR3, as DNA: TGCGCCAGCAGCCAAGATTTGGCGCTGAGGGGGGAGCTGTTTTTT.

A word on this clonotype: A much larger clone sits a single nucleotide away, making a read error possible. The rearrangement joins TRBV12-3 or TRBV12-4 to TRBJ1-5; tentative D call: TRBD1 (5 bases). V gave up 4 bases and J gave up 6 bases, with 10 bases separating them. The CDR3 loop spans 13 amino acids. The CDR3 bases are TGTGCCAGCAGTTCGGATGGGGGTCAGCCCCAGCATTTT. Amino acid sequence: CASSSDGGQPQHF.

The chain has TRBV30 and TRBJ1-1, with TRBD1 as a possible D gene (6 bases). Germline V CDR1 and CDR2: GTSNPN, SVGIG (reference sequence). V was cut by 3 bases and J by 4 bases, with 12 bases left in between. The CDR3 has 13 residues. CDR3: CAWSLTGFTEAFF. Here the CDR3 DNA reads TGTGCCTGGAGCCTAACAGGGTTCACTGAAGCTTTCTTT.

J is TRBJ2-1 and V is TRBV5-1; TRBD2 agrees at 7 bases. CDR1 SGHRS and CDR2 YFSETQ come from the germline V gene. V shed 7 bases, J shed 5 bases, and the junction held 15 bases outside the gene matches. The CDR3 is 16 residues long. CDR3 DNA: TGCGCCAGCGGCATAATACTGGGGGGGGAACACAATGAGCAGTTCTTC. Translation: CASGIILGGEHNEQFF.

On this clonotype itself: A clone one base away is much larger, so this may be a read error. The chain carries TRBV7-8 and TRBJ2-7, with D possibly being TRBD1 or TRBD2 (5 bases each). The V gene's germline CDR1 is SGHVS and CDR2 FQNEAQ. This CDR3 region has 15 residues. The CDR3 reads CASGLESSWGYEQYF. The CDR3 coding sequence is TGTGCCAGCGGCTTAGAAAGTAGCTGGGGGTACGAGCAGTACTTC.

This chain links TRBV10-3 with TRBJ2-7; 14 bases agree with TRBD2. Germline CDR1 reads ENHRY; CDR2 reads SYGVKD. The CDR3 has 18 residues. Unmatched junction bases numbered 9, after V lost 4 bases and J lost 1 base. As DNA, the CDR3 is TGTGCCATCAGTGCGGGACTAGCGGGAGAGAAAAGGTCCTACGAGCAGTACTTC. Its protein product is CAISAGLAGEKRSYEQYF.

This clonotype was detected a few times. The chain links TRBV6-1 to TRBJ1-2; perhaps TRBD1 as D (6 bases). The CDR3 contains 14 residues. Germline CDR1 MNHNS, CDR2 SASEGT. Trimming shortened V by 3 bases and J by 7 bases, and 15 bases separated the two germline ends. The DNA of the CDR3 is TGTGCCAGCAGTGATCAACAGGGATCTGGTGGCTACACCTTC. Protein sequence: CASSDQQGSGGYTF.

The chain uses TRBV29-1 and TRBJ2-2; 9 bases align to TRBD1. The germline gives CDR1 SQVTM, CDR2 ANQGSEA. The CDR3 has 14 residues. J was trimmed by 6 bases and V by 4 bases; bases with no gene match: 6. The CDR3 loop reads CSVVGQGRAGELFF. The CDR3, as DNA: TGCAGCGTTGTGGGACAGGGCCGTGCCGGGGAGCTGTTTTTT.

The chain couples TRBV29-1 to TRBJ1-2; tentative D call: TRBD1 (6 bases). Germline V gives CDR1 SQVTM, CDR2 ANQGSEA. The CDR3 length is 13 residues. Trimming left V 6 bases short and J 6 bases short, with 17 bases between. The CDR3 DNA sequence: TGCAGCGTCACACAGGGAAGGGCGGATGGCTACACCTTC. Its translation is CSVTQGRADGYTF.

This clonotype was observed many times. V and J are TRBV15 and TRBJ2-5, with 11 bases lining up with TRBD2. The CDR3 covers 18 residues. Germline V gene lookup returns CDR1 LNHNV and CDR2 YYDKDF (reference sequence). Trimming removed 3 bases from V and 5 bases from J; junction bases left unmatched: 14. The CDR3 here is CATSRGAATSGREETQYF. In DNA form, the CDR3 reads TGTGCCACCAGCAGGGGGGCCGCAACTAGCGGGAGAGAGGAGACCCAGTACTTC. Using reference TRBV15 and TRBJ2-5 for the parts outside the CDR3, the full variable domain is DAMVIQNPRYQVTQFGKPVTLSCSQTLNHNVMYWYQQKSSQAPKLLFHYYDKDFNNEADTPDNFQSRRPNTSFCFLDIRSPGLGDTAMYLCATSRGAATSGREETQYFGPGTRLLVL.

There are many counts of this clonotype. This chain links TRBV20-1 with TRBJ2-7, with a tentative D call TRBD1 (5 bases). Germline V gives CDR1 DFQATT, CDR2 SNEGSKA (reference sequence). V lost 1 base, J lost 7 bases, and 11 bases lay in between. This CDR3 region has 12 residues. The CDR3 nucleotides read TGCAGTGCTAGAGTGGGGCCCCGGGAGCAGTACTTC. Protein product: CSARVGPREQYF.

V is TRBV7-9 and J is TRBJ1-2; a weak D match, TRBD1 (5 bases). V was cut by 5 bases and J by 8 bases, with 15 bases left in between. CDR1 SEHNR and CDR2 FQNEAQ come from the germline V gene (reference sequence). This CDR3 comprises 13 residues. The CDR3 spells CASSQRQTDGYTF. CDR3 sequence (DNA): TGTGCCAGCAGCCAACGACAGACTGACGGCTACACCTTC. The full variable domain, in which reference TRBV7-9 and TRBJ1-2 provide the parts outside the CDR3, is DTGVSQNPRHKITKRGQNVTFRCDPISEHNRLYWYRQTLGQGPEFLTYFQNEAQLEKSRLLSDRFSAERPKGSFSTLEIQRTEQGDSAMYLCASSQRQTDGYTFGSGTRLTVV.